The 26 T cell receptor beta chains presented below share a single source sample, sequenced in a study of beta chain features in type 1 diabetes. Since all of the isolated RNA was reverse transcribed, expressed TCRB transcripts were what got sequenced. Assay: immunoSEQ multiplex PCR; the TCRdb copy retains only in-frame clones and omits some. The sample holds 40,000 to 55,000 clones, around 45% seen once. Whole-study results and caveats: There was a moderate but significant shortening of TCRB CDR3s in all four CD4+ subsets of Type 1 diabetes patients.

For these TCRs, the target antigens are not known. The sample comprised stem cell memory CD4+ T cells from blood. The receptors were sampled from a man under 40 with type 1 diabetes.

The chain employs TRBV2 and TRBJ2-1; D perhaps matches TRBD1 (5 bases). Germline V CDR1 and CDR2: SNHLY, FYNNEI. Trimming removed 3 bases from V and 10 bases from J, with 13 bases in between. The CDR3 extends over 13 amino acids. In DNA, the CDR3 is TGTGCCAGCAGTGAGGCAGGGCTGGGCGAGCAGTTCTTC. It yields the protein CASSEAGLGEQFF.

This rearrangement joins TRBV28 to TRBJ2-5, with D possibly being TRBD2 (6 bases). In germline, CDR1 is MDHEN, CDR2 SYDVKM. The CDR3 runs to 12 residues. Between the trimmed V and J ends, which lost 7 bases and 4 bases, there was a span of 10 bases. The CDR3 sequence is CASKGLPETQYF. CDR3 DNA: TGTGCCAGCAAGGGACTTCCAGAGACCCAGTACTTC.

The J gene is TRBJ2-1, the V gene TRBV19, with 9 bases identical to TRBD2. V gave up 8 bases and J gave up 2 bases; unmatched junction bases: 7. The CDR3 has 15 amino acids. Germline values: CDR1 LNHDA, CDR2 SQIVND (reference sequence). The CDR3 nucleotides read TGTGCCAGTCGGGGTAGCGGGAGCACCTACAATGAGCAGTTCTTC. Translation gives CASRGSGSTYNEQFF. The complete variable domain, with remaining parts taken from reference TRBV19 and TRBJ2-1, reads DGGITQSPKYLFRKEGQNVTLSCEQNLNHDAMYWYRQDPGQGLRLIYYSQIVNDFQKGDIAEGYSVSREKKESFPLTVTSAQKNPTAFYLCASRGSGSTYNEQFFGPGTRLTVL.

CDR3 loop: CASSLGAGGLYNEQFF. CDR3 coding DNA: TGTGCCAGCAGCTTAGGAGCGGGAGGCCTCTACAATGAGCAGTTCTTC. The chain recombines TRBV7-6 with TRBJ2-1; 9 nucleotides line up with TRBD2. The CDR3 length is 16 residues. CDR1 is SGHVS and CDR2 is FNYEAQ in the germline V gene. Trimming took 1 base from V and 3 from J; bases not matched to a gene: 4.

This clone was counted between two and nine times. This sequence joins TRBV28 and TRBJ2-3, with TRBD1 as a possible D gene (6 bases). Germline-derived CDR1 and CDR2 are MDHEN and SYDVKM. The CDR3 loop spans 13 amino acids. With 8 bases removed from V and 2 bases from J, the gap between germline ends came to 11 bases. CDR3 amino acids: CASRGQNTDTQYF. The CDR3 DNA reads TGTGCCAGCCGTGGACAGAACACAGATACGCAGTATTTT.

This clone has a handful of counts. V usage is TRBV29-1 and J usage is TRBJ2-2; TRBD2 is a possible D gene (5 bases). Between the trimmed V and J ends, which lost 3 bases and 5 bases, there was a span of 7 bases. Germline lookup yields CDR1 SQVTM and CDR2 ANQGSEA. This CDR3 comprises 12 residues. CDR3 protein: CSVDPGTGELFF. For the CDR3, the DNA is TGCAGCGTTGATCCGGGGACCGGGGAGCTGTTTTTT.

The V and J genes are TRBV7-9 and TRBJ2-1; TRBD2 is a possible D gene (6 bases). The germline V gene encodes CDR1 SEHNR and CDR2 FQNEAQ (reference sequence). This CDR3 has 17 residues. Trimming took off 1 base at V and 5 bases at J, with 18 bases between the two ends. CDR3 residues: CASSLVRGRDDDNEQFF. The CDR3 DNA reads TGTGCCAGCAGCTTAGTTCGCGGGCGGGACGACGACAATGAGCAGTTCTTC.

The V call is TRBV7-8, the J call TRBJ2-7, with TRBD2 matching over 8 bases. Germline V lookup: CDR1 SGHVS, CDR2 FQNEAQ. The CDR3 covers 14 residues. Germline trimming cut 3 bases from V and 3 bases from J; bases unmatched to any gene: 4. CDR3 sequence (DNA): TGTGCCAGCAGCTTTGGGACTAGGGGCTACGAGCAGTACTTC. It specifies CASSFGTRGYEQYF. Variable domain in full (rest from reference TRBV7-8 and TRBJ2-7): GAGVSQSPRYKVAKRGQDVALRCDPISGHVSLFWYQQALGQGPEFLTYFQNEAQLDKSGLPSDRFFAERPEGSVSTLKIQRTQQEDSAVYLCASSFGTRGYEQYFGPGTRLTVT.

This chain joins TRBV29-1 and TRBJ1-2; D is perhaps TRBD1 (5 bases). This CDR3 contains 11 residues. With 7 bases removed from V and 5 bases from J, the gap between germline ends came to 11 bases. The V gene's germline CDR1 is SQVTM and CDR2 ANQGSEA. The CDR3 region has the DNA TGCAGCGCCGAACAGGATTATGGCTACACCTTC. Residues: CSAEQDYGYTF. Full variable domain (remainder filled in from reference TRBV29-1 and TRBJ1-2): SAVISQKPSRDICQRGTSLTIQCQVDSQVTMMFWYRQQPGQSLTLIATANQGSEATYESGFVIDKFPISRPNLTFSTLTVSNMSPEDSSIYLCSAEQDYGYTFGSGTRLTVV.

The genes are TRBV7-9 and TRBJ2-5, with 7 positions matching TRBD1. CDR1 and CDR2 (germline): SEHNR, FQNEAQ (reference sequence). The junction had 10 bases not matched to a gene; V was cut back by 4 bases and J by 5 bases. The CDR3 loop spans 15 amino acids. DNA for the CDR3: TGTGCCAGCAGCTCCACACGACAGGGTCGGGAGACCCAGTACTTC. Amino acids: CASSSTRQGRETQYF.

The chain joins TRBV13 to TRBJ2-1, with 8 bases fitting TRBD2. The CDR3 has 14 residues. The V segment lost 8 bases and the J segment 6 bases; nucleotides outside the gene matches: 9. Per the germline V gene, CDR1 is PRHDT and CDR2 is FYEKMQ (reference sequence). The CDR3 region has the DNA TGTGCCAGCGGCGGACTAGCTTCGGGCAATGAGCAGTTCTTC. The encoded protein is CASGGLASGNEQFF.

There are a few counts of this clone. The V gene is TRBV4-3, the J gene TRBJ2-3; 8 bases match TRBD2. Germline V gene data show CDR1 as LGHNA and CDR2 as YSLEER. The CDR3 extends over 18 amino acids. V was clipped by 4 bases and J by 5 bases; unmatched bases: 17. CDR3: CASSPRSFTAGAVDTQYF. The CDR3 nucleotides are TGCGCCAGCAGCCCAAGATCGTTCACAGCGGGAGCCGTAGATACGCAGTATTTT.

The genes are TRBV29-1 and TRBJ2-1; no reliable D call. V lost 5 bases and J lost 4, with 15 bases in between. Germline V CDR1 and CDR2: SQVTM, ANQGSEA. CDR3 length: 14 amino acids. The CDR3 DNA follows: TGCAGCGTTTCTCTATCGGGTTCGTACAATGAGCAGTTCTTC. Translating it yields CSVSLSGSYNEQFF.

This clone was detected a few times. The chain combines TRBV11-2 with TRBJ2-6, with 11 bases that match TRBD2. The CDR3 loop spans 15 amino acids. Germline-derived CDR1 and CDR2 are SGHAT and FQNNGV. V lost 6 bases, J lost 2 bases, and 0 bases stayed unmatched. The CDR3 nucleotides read TGTGCCAGCAGACTAGCGGGAGCTGGGGCCAACGTCCTGACTTTC. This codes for CASRLAGAGANVLTF.

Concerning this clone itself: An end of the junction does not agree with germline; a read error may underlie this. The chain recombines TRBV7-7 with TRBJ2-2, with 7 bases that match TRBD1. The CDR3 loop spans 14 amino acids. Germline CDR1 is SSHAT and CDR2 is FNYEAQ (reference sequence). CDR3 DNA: TGTGCTAGCAGCTTAGGTACAGGGGCCGGGGAGCTGTTTTTT. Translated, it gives CASSLGTGAGELFF.

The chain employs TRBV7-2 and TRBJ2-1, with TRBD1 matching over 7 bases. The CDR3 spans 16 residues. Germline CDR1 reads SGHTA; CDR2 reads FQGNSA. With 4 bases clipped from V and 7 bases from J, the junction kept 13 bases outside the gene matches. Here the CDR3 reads CASSSPGQVRGNEQFF. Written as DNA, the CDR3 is TGTGCCAGCAGCTCCCCCGGACAGGTTCGTGGGAATGAGCAGTTCTTC.

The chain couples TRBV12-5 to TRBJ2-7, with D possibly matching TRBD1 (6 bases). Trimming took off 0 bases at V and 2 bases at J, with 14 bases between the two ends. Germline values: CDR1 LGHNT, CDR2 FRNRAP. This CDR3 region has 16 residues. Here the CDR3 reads CASGLVLGQPPYEQYF. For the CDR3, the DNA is TGTGCTAGTGGTTTGGTACTCGGACAGCCTCCCTACGAGCAGTACTTC.

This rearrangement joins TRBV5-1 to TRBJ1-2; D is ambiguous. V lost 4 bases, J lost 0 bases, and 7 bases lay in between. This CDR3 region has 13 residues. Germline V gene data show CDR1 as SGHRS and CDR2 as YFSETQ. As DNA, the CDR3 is TGCGCCAGCAGCCCCCAGTCTAACTATGGCTACACCTTC. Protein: CASSPQSNYGYTF.

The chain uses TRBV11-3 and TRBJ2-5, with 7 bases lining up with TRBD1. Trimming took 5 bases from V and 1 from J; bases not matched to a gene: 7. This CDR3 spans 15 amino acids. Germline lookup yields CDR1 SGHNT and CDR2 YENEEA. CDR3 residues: CASSTGDSAQETQYF. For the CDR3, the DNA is TGTGCCAGCAGCACCGGGGACAGCGCCCAAGAGACCCAGTACTTC.

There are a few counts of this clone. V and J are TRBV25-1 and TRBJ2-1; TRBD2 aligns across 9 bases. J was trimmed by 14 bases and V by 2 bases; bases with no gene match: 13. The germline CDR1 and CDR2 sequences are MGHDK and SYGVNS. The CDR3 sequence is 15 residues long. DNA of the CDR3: TGTGCCAGCAGTGAACCCTCTAGCGGGACGGTATTGAAGTTCTTC. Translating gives CASSEPSSGTVLKFF. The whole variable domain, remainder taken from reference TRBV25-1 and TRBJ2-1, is EADIYQTPRYLVIGTGKKITLECSQTMGHDKMYWYQQDPGMELHLIHYSYGVNSTEKGDLSSESTVSRIRTEHFPLTLESARPSHTSQYLCASSEPSSGTVLKFFGPGTRLTVL.

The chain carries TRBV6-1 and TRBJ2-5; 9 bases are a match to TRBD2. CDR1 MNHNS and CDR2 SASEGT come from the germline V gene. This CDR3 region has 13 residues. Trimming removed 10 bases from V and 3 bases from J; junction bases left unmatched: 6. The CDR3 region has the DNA TGTGCCACCCTTCGCGGGAGGGAAGAGACCCAGTACTTC. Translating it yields CATLRGREETQYF.

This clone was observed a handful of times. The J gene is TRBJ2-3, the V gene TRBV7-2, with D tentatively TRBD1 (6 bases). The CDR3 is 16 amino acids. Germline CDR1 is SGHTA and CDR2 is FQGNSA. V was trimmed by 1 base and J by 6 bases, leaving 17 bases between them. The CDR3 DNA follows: TGTGCCAGCAGCTTAGGTGAACAGGGACGAGTGGATACGCAGTATTTT. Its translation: CASSLGEQGRVDTQYF.

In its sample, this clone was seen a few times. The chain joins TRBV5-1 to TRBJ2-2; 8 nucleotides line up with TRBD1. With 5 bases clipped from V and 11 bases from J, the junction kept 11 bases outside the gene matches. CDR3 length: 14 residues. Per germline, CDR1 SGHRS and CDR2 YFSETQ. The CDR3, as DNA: TGCGCCAGCAGTGAACCTCAGGGGGCCGTCGAGCTGTTTTTT. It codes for CASSEPQGAVELFF.

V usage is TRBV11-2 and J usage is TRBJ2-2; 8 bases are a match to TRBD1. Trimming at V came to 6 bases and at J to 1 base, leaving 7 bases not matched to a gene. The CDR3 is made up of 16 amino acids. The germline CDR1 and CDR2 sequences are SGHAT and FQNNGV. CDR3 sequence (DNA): TGTGCCAGCAGAAGGCCAGGGGGCAGGAACACCGGGGAGCTGTTTTTT. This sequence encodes CASRRPGGRNTGELFF.

DNA for the CDR3: TGTGCCAGCTCACCACTCGAGGGGGCCAATGAGCAGTTCTTC. It specifies CASSPLEGANEQFF. V gene TRBV18 combines with J gene TRBJ2-1; 7 nucleotides agree with TRBD1. This CDR3 spans 14 amino acids. Unmatched junction bases numbered 3, after V lost 1 base and J lost 6 bases. Germline CDR1 is KGHSH and CDR2 is LQKENI.

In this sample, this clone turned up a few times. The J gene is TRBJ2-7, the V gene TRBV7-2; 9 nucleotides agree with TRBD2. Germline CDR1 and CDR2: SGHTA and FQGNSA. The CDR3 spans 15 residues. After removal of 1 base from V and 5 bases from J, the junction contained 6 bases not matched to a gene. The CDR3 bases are TGTGCCAGCAGCTTAGTAAGGACTAGCGTGCACGAGCAGTACTTC. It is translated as CASSLVRTSVHEQYF.